One sample yielded the 28 T cell receptor beta chains listed below, sequenced in a study of shared clonotypes between healthy human individuals. The data were produced by immunoSEQ multiplex PCR, yet TCRdb's version contains in-frame clones alone and is incomplete. The table lists 2 million to 2.5 million clones, 93% of them singletons. Material for sequencing was naive CD4+ T cells from PBMCs. Documented subset: CD45RA+ positively selected. The source is a man younger than 30 in good health. Some clones in this sample may be carry-over from other donors' samples.

This clone came up once. This chain uses TRBV19 with TRBJ2-1; D gene uncertain. The CDR3 has 14 residues. From germline, CDR1 is LNHDA and CDR2 SQIVND (reference sequence). Trimming pared 2 bases from V and 6 bases from J, leaving 11 bases between. The CDR3 DNA is TGTGCCAGTAGTATATCGTGGTTAGGCAATGAGCAGTTCTTC. This translates into CASSISWLGNEQFF.

V and J are TRBV21-1 and TRBJ1-1; TRBD1, as called in the table, went unchecked against the DNA. TRBV21-1 counts as a pseudogene. The CDR3 sequence is 16 residues long. Here the CDR3 DNA reads TGTGCCAGCAGCAATCATGGGACAGCTAGGAACACTGAAGCTTTCTTT. Translating it yields CASSNHGTARNTEAFF.

This chain uses TRBV7-2 with TRBJ2-3; TRBD2 matches at 12 bases. The CDR3 length is 18 residues. The V and J ends lost 3 bases and 3 bases, in that order; junction bases with no gene match: 10. Germline V gene lookup returns CDR1 SGHTA and CDR2 FQGNSA. For the CDR3, the DNA is TGTGCCAGCAGCTTTCAGAAAACTAGCGGGAGGTCTACAGATACGCAGTATTTT. This sequence encodes CASSFQKTSGRSTDTQYF.

DNA for the CDR3: TGTGCCAGCAGTTTACGCGCAGGAGGCGGAAACACCATATATTTT. Translated, it gives CASSLRAGGGNTIYF. The V and J genes are TRBV28 and TRBJ1-3; no reliable D call. Germline V CDR1 and CDR2: MDHEN, SYDVKM. Trimming shortened V by 2 bases and J by 4 bases, and 12 bases separated the two germline ends. This CDR3 has 15 amino acids.

This chain uses TRBV28 with TRBJ2-3; D possibly corresponds to TRBD2 (6 bases). The CDR3 has 18 residues. With 3 bases removed from V and 0 bases from J, the gap between germline ends came to 19 bases. Germline V gives CDR1 MDHEN, CDR2 SYDVKM. The chain's CDR3 is CASSFGRGLRPSTDTQYF. The CDR3 nucleotides read TGTGCCAGCAGTTTCGGCCGGGGACTTCGCCCTAGCACAGATACGCAGTATTTT.

The chain uses TRBV2 and TRBJ2-5; 9 bases agree with TRBD1. Unmatched junction bases numbered 5, after V lost 6 bases and J lost 0 bases. Germline values: CDR1 SNHLY, CDR2 FYNNEI. CDR3 length: 15 amino acids. The CDR3 DNA reads TGTGCCAGCAGGCCGGGACAGGGCCACCAAGAGACCCAGTACTTC. Translation: CASRPGQGHQETQYF.

The V call is TRBV29-1, the J call TRBJ2-5; perhaps TRBD2 as D (5 bases). The CDR3 runs to 13 residues. Germline CDR1 reads SQVTM; CDR2 reads ANQGSEA. The V end lost 4 bases, the J end lost 2 bases, and 11 bases lay between the germline ends. CDR3: CSVGAGFQETQYF. CDR3 nucleotides: TGCAGCGTTGGGGCGGGTTTTCAAGAGACCCAGTACTTC.

This chain connects TRBV6-5 to TRBJ1-4, with 11 bases that match TRBD1. V was clipped by 6 bases and J by 8 bases; unmatched bases: 5. The CDR3 runs 14 residues. Germline V lookup: CDR1 MNHEY, CDR2 SVGAGI. Here the CDR3 reads CASSRWTGGEKLFF. The CDR3 region has the DNA TGTGCCAGCAGCCGTTGGACAGGGGGCGAAAAACTGTTTTTT.

As DNA, the CDR3 is TGTGCCAGTGCGGGAGTCGGCTCCTACAATGAGCAGTTCTTC. Its translation: CASAGVGSYNEQFF. The rearrangement uses TRBV9 and TRBJ2-1, with TRBD2 matching 7 bases. This CDR3 is built from 14 residues. V was clipped by 8 bases and J by 0 bases; unmatched bases: 5. Germline loops: CDR1 SGDLS, CDR2 YYNGEE.

To note about this clone: Distinct nucleotide sequences in the sample also encode this CDR3. The rearrangement joins TRBV7-2 to TRBJ2-7, with unresolved D. V was pared by 1 base and J by 5 bases, with 12 bases between. The V gene's germline CDR1 is SGHTA and CDR2 FQGNSA. This CDR3 spans 14 amino acids. The CDR3 is CASSLVSGSNEQYF. In DNA, the CDR3 is TGTGCCAGCAGCTTAGTTTCCGGCAGCAACGAGCAGTACTTC.

The V and J genes are TRBV4-3 and TRBJ2-1, with TRBD1 identical over 8 bases. The CDR3 totals 15 residues. Germline CDR1 is LGHNA and CDR2 is YSLEER. V shed 3 bases, J shed 1 base, and the junction held 2 bases outside the gene matches. In nucleotides, the CDR3 is TGCGCCAGCAGCCACACAGGGGGATCCTACAATGAGCAGTTCTTC. This encodes CASSHTGGSYNEQFF.

V gene TRBV11-2 combines with J gene TRBJ1-4, with unresolved D. V lost 5 bases and J lost 0, with 10 bases in between. Germline V gives CDR1 SGHAT, CDR2 FQNNGV. The length of the CDR3 is 15 residues. CDR3 bases: TGTGCCAGCAGCCCCACAGATACAACTAATGAAAAACTGTTTTTT. It yields the protein CASSPTDTTNEKLFF. Based on the CDR3 plus reference TRBV11-2 and TRBJ1-4, the full variable domain is EAGVAQSPRYKIIEKRQSVAFWCNPISGHATLYWYQQILGQGPKLLIQFQNNGVVDDSQLPKDRFSAERLKGVDSTLKIQPAKLEDSAVYLCASSPTDTTNEKLFFGSGTQLSVL.

This clone was seen only once. This chain links TRBV7-8 with TRBJ1-3, with a weak D call TRBD1 (6 bases). The CDR3 runs to 15 residues. Between the trimmed V and J ends, which lost 3 bases and 3 bases, there was a span of 12 bases. From germline, CDR1 is SGHVS and CDR2 FQNEAQ. CDR3: CASSFLRGLGNTIYF. CDR3 in DNA: TGTGCCAGCAGCTTTCTCAGGGGCCTTGGAAACACCATATATTTT.

J is TRBJ2-7 and V is TRBV7-7, with 13 positions matching TRBD2. This CDR3 is built from 15 residues. V shed 5 bases, J shed 2 bases, and the junction held 3 bases outside the gene matches. Germline values: CDR1 SSHAT, CDR2 FNYEAQ (reference sequence). The CDR3 loop reads CASSIGTSGAYEQYF. The CDR3 nucleotides read TGTGCCAGCAGCATAGGGACTAGCGGGGCCTACGAGCAGTACTTC.

V usage is TRBV6-1 and J usage is TRBJ1-5; D gene uncertain. The CDR3 is made up of 15 amino acids. V was cut by 0 bases and J by 0 bases, with 6 bases left in between. CDR1 is MNHNS, CDR2 SASEGT, per germline. The CDR3 bases are TGTGCCAGCAGTGAAGCGAACTATAGCAATCAGCCCCAGCATTTT. Protein product: CASSEANYSNQPQHF.

The V and J genes are TRBV6-6 and TRBJ2-5; D perhaps matches TRBD1 (6 bases). The J call is in doubt because the DNA end fits TRBJ2-7 better. This CDR3 spans 14 amino acids. From germline, CDR1 is MNHNY and CDR2 SVGAGI (reference sequence). CDR3 loop: CASSFGTTTYEQYF. For the CDR3, the DNA is TGTGCCAGCAGTTTCGGGACAACCACCTACGAGCAGTACTTC.

The chain combines TRBV28 with TRBJ2-1; TRBD2 matches at 7 bases. Germline V gene data show CDR1 as MDHEN and CDR2 as SYDVKM. The CDR3 covers 15 residues. V dropped 3 bases and J dropped 6; count of bases not matched to a gene: 8. CDR3 residues: CASSLGGTRGNEQFF. The CDR3 DNA is TGTGCCAGCAGTTTGGGAGGGACGCGGGGCAATGAGCAGTTCTTC.

This rearrangement joins TRBV19 to TRBJ2-7; a weak D match, TRBD1 (6 bases). V gave up 8 bases and J gave up 7 bases, with 21 bases separating them. There are 14 residues in the CDR3. Per germline, CDR1 LNHDA and CDR2 SQIVND (reference sequence). CDR3: CASADLQGSREQYF. Here the CDR3 DNA reads TGTGCCAGTGCAGACCTACAGGGATCGCGAGAGCAGTACTTC.

The chain has TRBV2 and TRBJ1-6; D gene ambiguous. The V gene's germline CDR1 is SNHLY and CDR2 FYNNEI. The CDR3 is 11 residues long. With 0 bases removed from V and 12 bases from J, the gap between germline ends came to 3 bases. CDR3 region: CASSEALPLHF. The CDR3, as DNA: TGTGCCAGCAGTGAAGCCTTACCCCTCCACTTT. Based on the CDR3 plus reference TRBV2 and TRBJ1-6, the full variable domain is EPEVTQTPSHQVTQMGQEVILRCVPISNHLYFYWYRQILGQKVEFLVSFYNNEISEKSEIFDDQFSVERPDGSNFTLKIRSTKLEDSAMYFCASSEALPLHFGNGTRLTVT.

The CDR3 region has the DNA TGTGCCAGCATGGAAGTACCCTACGAGCAGTACTTC. Translating gives CASMEVPYEQYF. This sequence joins TRBV25-1 and TRBJ2-7, with no clear D. This CDR3 has 12 residues. With 7 bases removed from V and 2 bases from J, the gap between germline ends came to 9 bases. Germline CDR1 is MGHDK and CDR2 is SYGVNS.

On this clone itself: Other DNA variants within this sample encode the same CDR3. This chain connects TRBV7-3 to TRBJ2-5; a weak D match, TRBD1 (6 bases). CDR3 length: 13 amino acids. V was pared by 1 base and J by 5 bases, with 8 bases between. Germline CDR1 reads SGHTA; CDR2 reads FQGTGA. The CDR3 coding sequence is TGTGCCAGCAGCTTAAGGGGGCGGGAGACCCAGTACTTC. Amino acid sequence: CASSLRGRETQYF.

The chain couples TRBV15 to TRBJ2-7; the D gene is possibly TRBD2 (6 bases). Trimming removed 0 bases at V and 6 bases at J, with 9 bases between. This CDR3 region has 13 residues. Germline assignment: CDR1 LNHNV and CDR2 YYDKDF (reference sequence). The CDR3 is CATSRERGPEQYF. The CDR3 nucleotides read TGTGCCACCAGCAGAGAGCGGGGTCCCGAGCAGTACTTC.

The chain is built from TRBV6-1 and TRBJ2-1, with TRBD2 matching over 14 bases. Germline loops: CDR1 MNHNS, CDR2 SASEGT. V lost 6 bases, J lost 5 bases, and 9 bases stayed unmatched. This CDR3 region has 17 residues. The CDR3 sequence is CASRERLAGGPNNEQFF. The DNA of the CDR3 is TGTGCCAGCAGGGAAAGACTAGCGGGAGGGCCCAACAATGAGCAGTTCTTC.

This clone was counted between two and nine times. This sequence joins TRBV9 and TRBJ1-4, with no clear D. With 2 bases removed from V and 1 base from J, the gap between germline ends came to 9 bases. Germline loops: CDR1 SGDLS, CDR2 YYNGEE. The CDR3 extends over 15 amino acids. The CDR3 DNA reads as TGTGCCAGCAGCGTGCAACACGGAACTAATGAAAAACTGTTTTTT. It is translated as CASSVQHGTNEKLFF.

V and J are TRBV11-2 and TRBJ1-1, with TRBD1 identical over 7 bases. The CDR3 extends over 13 amino acids. The V gene's germline CDR1 is SGHAT and CDR2 FQNNGV. The trim removed 6 bases at V and 10 bases at J, leaving 11 bases unmatched. The CDR3 nucleotides read TGTGCCAGCAGGGGTCCTCTGGGACAGACAGCTTTCTTT. Protein product: CASRGPLGQTAFF.

The V call is TRBV5-4, the J call TRBJ1-1; tentative D call: TRBD1 (5 bases). V was pared by 7 bases and J by 1 base, with 11 bases between. This CDR3 contains 13 residues. The germline gives CDR1 SGHNT, CDR2 YYREEE (reference sequence). The CDR3 loop is CASQGGQNTEAFF. The CDR3, as DNA: TGTGCCAGCCAGGGAGGACAGAACACTGAAGCTTTCTTT. The entire variable domain, with the rest obtained from reference TRBV5-4 and TRBJ1-1, is as follows: ETGVTQSPTHLIKTRGQQVTLRCSSQSGHNTVSWYQQALGQGPQFIFQYYREEENGRGNFPPRFSGLQFPNYSSELNVNALELDDSALYLCASQGGQNTEAFFGQGTRLTVV.

This sequence joins TRBV6-5 and TRBJ2-2, with D unresolved. V was pared by 10 bases and J by 3 bases, with 12 bases between. CDR1 MNHEY and CDR2 SVGAGI come from the germline V gene. CDR3 size: 13 residues. This chain's CDR3 is CATRAHYTGELFF. In nucleotides, the CDR3 is TGTGCCACCCGGGCCCACTACACCGGGGAGCTGTTTTTT.

V gene TRBV6-5 combines with J gene TRBJ2-5; 8 bases are shared with TRBD1. This CDR3 region has 16 residues. Trimming cost V 3 bases and J 3 bases; bases outside gene matches: 9. CDR1 is MNHEY and CDR2 is SVGAGI in the germline V gene. Here the CDR3 reads CASSYAGRGRKETQYF. For the CDR3, the DNA is TGTGCCAGCAGTTATGCTGGCAGGGGGCGGAAAGAGACCCAGTACTTC.